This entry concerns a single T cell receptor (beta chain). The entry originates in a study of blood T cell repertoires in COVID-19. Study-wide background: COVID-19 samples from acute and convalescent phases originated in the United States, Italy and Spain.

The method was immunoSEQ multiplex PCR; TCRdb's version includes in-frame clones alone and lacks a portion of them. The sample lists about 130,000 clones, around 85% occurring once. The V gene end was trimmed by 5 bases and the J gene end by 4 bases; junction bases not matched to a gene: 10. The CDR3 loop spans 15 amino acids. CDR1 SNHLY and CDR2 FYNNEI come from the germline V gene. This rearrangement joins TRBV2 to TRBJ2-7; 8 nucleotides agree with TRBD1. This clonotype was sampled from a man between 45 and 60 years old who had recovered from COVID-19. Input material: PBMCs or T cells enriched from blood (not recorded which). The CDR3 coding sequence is TGTGCCAGCAGTTCCCAGGGGGCCCAGGATTACGAGCAGTACTTC. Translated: CASSSQGAQDYEQYF.